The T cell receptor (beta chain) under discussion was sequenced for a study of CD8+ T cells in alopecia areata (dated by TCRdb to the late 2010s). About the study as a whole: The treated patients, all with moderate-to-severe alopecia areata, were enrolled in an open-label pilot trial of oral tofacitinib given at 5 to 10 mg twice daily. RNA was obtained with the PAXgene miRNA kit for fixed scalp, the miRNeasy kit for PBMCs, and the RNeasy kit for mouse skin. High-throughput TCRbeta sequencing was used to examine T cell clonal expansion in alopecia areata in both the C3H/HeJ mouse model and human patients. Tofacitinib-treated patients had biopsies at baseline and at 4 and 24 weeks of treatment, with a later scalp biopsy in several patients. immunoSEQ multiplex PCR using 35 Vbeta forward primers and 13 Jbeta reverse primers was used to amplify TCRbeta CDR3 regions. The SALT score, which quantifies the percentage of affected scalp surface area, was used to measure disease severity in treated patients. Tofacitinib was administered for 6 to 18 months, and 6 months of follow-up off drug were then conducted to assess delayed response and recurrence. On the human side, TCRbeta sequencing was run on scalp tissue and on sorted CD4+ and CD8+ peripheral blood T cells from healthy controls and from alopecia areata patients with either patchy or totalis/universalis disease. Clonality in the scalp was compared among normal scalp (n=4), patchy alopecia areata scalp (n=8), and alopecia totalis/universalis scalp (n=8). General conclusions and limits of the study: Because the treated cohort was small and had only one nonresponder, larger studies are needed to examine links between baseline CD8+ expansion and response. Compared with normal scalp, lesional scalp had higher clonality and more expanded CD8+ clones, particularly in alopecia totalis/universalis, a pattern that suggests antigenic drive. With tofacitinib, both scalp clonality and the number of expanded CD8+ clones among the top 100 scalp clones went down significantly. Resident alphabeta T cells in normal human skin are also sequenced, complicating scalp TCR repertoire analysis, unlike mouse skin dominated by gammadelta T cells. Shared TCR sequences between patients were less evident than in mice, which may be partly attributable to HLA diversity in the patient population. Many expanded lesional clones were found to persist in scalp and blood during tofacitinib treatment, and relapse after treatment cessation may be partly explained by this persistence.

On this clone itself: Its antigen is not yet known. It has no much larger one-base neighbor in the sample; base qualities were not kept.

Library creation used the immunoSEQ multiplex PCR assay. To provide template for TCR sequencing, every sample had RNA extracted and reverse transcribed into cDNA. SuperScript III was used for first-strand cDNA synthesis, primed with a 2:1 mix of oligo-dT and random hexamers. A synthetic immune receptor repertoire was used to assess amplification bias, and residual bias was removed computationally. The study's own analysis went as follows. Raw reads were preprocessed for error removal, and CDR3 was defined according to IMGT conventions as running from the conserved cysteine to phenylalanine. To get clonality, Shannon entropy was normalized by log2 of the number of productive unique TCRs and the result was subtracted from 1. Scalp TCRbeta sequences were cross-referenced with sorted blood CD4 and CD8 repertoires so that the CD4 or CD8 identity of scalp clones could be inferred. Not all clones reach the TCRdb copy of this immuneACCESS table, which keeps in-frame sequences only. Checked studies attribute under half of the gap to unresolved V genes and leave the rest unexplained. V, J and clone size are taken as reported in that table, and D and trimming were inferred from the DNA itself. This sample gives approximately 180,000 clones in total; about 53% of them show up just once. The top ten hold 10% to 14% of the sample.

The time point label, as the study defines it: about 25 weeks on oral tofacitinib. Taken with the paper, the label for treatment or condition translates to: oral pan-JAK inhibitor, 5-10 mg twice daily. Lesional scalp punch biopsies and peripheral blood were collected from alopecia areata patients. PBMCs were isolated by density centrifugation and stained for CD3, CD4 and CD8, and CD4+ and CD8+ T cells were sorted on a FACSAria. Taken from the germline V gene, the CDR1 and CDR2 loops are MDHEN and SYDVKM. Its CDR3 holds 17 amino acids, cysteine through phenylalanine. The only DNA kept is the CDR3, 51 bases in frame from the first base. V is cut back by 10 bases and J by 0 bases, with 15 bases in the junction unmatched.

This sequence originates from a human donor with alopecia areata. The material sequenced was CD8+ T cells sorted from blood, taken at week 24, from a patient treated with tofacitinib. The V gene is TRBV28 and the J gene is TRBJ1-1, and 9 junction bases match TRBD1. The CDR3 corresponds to CATNIPGQGMLNTEAFF. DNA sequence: TGTGCCACTAATATACCGGGACAGGGAATGTTGAACACTGAAGCTTTCTTT.